This T cell receptor beta chain came from a study of T cell repertoires in cytomegalovirus infection. For the study at large: Through public TCR beta signatures, both CMV infection and matching HLA type were indicated. Study-wide points: HLA-C-restricted CMV-specific TCR beta clonotypes were dominant in the ex vivo response.

The CDR3 extends over 13 amino acids. V lost 6 bases, J lost 5 bases, and 10 bases lay in between. Germline V gene data show CDR1 as SGHTA and CDR2 as FQGNSA. TCRdb re-analysed the reads in MiXCR, keeping a single row per CDR3 protein. The profile shows around 280,000 distinct CDR3 sequences, about 9.2% of them singletons. Many counts were recorded for this clonotype. Its antigen is unknown. The sequenced sample was PBMCs. The sequence came from a human donor in good health (CMV status not recorded). Some clones in this sample may be carry-over from other donors' samples. V is TRBV7-2 and J is TRBJ1-4; D gene uncertain. The CDR3 coding sequence is TGTGCCAGCAGGTCCAGATCCAATGAAAAACTGTTTTTT. Translation: CASRSRSNEKLFF.